Presented here are 21 T cell receptor beta chains from one specimen sequenced in a study of cytomegalovirus exposure and HLA in healthy donors. Primers included in the PCR were 60 Vbeta and 13 Jbeta primers. Method: immunoSEQ multiplex PCR; TCRdb's copy keeps in-frame clones and lacks some. The repertoire includes about 160,000 clones, about 72% of them detected once, and about 3.8% sits in the top ten. The sequencing sample was made of PBMCs. The receptors shown here come from a man aged 25-45 years in good health and CMV-seropositive.

This chain joins TRBV5-6 and TRBJ1-5, with 7 bases aligning to TRBD1. Germline loops: CDR1 SGHDT, CDR2 YYEEEE. The CDR3 is 16 amino acids. Unmatched junction bases numbered 11, after V lost 4 bases and J lost 4 bases. DNA of the CDR3: TGTGCCAGCAGCCGCATAGACAGGGTCAGGAATCAGCCCCAGCATTTT. Residues: CASSRIDRVRNQPQHF.

The chain joins TRBV19 to TRBJ1-2; 7 nucleotides line up with TRBD1. Trimming cost V 4 bases and J 3 bases; bases outside gene matches: 2. CDR3 length: 13 amino acids. CDR1 is LNHDA and CDR2 is SQIVND in the germline V gene (reference sequence). CDR3 sequence (DNA): TGTGCCAGTAGTACCAGGGGGGACTATGGCTACACCTTC. Its protein is CASSTRGDYGYTF.

Turning to this clone: One end of the junction is discordant with germline, which a read error may explain. J is TRBJ2-1 and V is TRBV4-1; 10 positions match TRBD2. This CDR3 is built from 16 residues. CDR1 is MGHRA, CDR2 YSYEKL, per germline. Here the CDR3 reads CASSQESGGAFNEQFF. The DNA of the CDR3 is TGCGCCAGCAGTCAAGAGAGCGGGGGGGCTTTCAATGAGCAGTTCTTC.

J is TRBJ2-6 and V is TRBV6-5; no reliable D call. The V gene lost 3 bases and the J gene lost 0 bases, with 6 bases spanning the gap. The CDR3 loop spans 15 amino acids. The germline CDR1 and CDR2 sequences are MNHEY and SVGAGI. CDR3 sequence: CASSYSRSGANVLTF. The CDR3 region has the DNA TGTGCCAGCAGTTATAGCCGCTCTGGGGCCAACGTCCTGACTTTC.

This chain links TRBV7-9 with TRBJ1-3, with a weak D call TRBD1 (6 bases). The V gene lost 3 bases and the J gene lost 0 bases, with 18 bases spanning the gap. Germline V CDR1 and CDR2: SEHNR, FQNEAQ (reference sequence). CDR3 length: 18 amino acids. The CDR3 loop reads CASSFRDKINLSGNTIYF. The DNA for the CDR3 is TGTGCCAGCAGCTTCCGGGACAAGATAAACCTCTCTGGAAACACCATATATTTT.

The chain couples TRBV29-1 to TRBJ1-4, with TRBD1 identical over 7 bases. Germline trimming cut 8 bases from V and 2 bases from J; bases unmatched to any gene: 5. The germline V gene encodes CDR1 SQVTM and CDR2 ANQGSEA. The CDR3 is 13 residues long. This CDR3 is CSTQQGTNEKLFF. CDR3 DNA: TGCAGCACCCAACAGGGGACTAATGAAAAACTGTTTTTT.

The genes are TRBV5-6 and TRBJ1-1, with 10 nucleotides matching TRBD1. CDR3 size: 17 residues. With 0 bases clipped from V and 2 bases from J, the junction kept 7 bases outside the gene matches. Looked up from germline, CDR1 is SGHDT and CDR2 is YYEEEE. The CDR3 loop is CASSLVAGQGLNTEAFF. CDR3 coding DNA: TGTGCCAGCAGCTTGGTCGCGGGACAGGGGCTTAACACTGAAGCTTTCTTT.

In DNA, the CDR3 is TGTGCCAGCTCGGTCGGGGTGAACACTGAAGCTTTCTTT. Its protein is CASSVGVNTEAFF. The chain links TRBV2 to TRBJ1-1; the D is unclear. Trimming removed 8 bases from V and 0 bases from J, with 10 bases in between. CDR1 and CDR2 from the germline V gene are SNHLY and FYNNEI. The CDR3 length is 13 residues.

The rearrangement uses TRBV10-1 and TRBJ2-7, with D possibly being TRBD2 (6 bases). Per the germline V gene, CDR1 is WNHNN and CDR2 is SYGVQD (reference sequence). With 4 bases removed from V and 1 base from J, the gap between germline ends came to 23 bases. CDR3 length equals 18 residues. The chain's CDR3 is CASSVGEEGVGPSYEQYF. CDR3 nucleotides: TGCGCCAGCAGTGTCGGCGAGGAGGGAGTAGGTCCTTCCTACGAGCAGTACTTC.

This clone was detected once. The V and J genes are TRBV14 and TRBJ2-7, with 9 bases fitting TRBD1. The CDR3 is made up of 14 amino acids. The germline V gene encodes CDR1 SGHDN and CDR2 FVKESK. Trimming at V came to 6 bases and at J to 4 bases, leaving 7 bases not matched to a gene. CDR3 amino acids: CASSHTGTGYEQYF. The CDR3 DNA sequence: TGTGCCAGCAGTCACACCGGGACAGGGTACGAGCAGTACTTC.

The chain is built from TRBV6-4 and TRBJ2-2, with D perhaps TRBD2 (5 bases). This CDR3 has 14 amino acids. The V end lost 2 bases, the J end lost 7 bases, and 11 bases lay between the germline ends. CDR1 is MRHNA, CDR2 SNTAGT, per germline. CDR3 protein: CASSDTRVGGELFF. DNA for the CDR3: TGTGCCAGCAGTGACACGAGGGTCGGCGGGGAGCTGTTTTTT.

The rearrangement links TRBV11-3 to TRBJ2-2; the match to TRBD1 covers 8 bases. After removal of 4 bases from V and 2 bases from J, the junction contained 3 bases not matched to a gene. Germline V lookup: CDR1 SGHNT, CDR2 YENEEA. The CDR3 sequence is 15 residues long. This CDR3 reads CASSSGGVNTGELFF. The CDR3 DNA follows: TGTGCCAGCAGCTCAGGGGGCGTAAACACCGGGGAGCTGTTTTTT.

The V gene is TRBV5-6, the J gene TRBJ2-1; 8 bases map to TRBD2. The V and J ends lost 1 base and 3 bases, in that order; junction bases with no gene match: 3. CDR1 and CDR2 from the germline V gene are SGHDT and YYEEEE. This CDR3 has 15 amino acids. In nucleotides, the CDR3 is TGTGCCAGCAGCTTGAGCGGGGGCTACTACAATGAGCAGTTCTTC. Translating it yields CASSLSGGYYNEQFF.

V is TRBV27 and J is TRBJ2-7; D possibly corresponds to TRBD1 (6 bases). With 4 bases removed from V and 1 base from J, the gap between germline ends came to 14 bases. The CDR3 consists of 15 residues. The germline V gene has CDR1 MNHEY and CDR2 SMNVEV (reference sequence). CDR3 coding DNA: TGTGCCAGCAGTTCAGAAACGGACAGATCCTACGAGCAGTACTTC. This gives the protein CASSSETDRSYEQYF.

This sequence joins TRBV18 and TRBJ1-1; tentative D call: TRBD1 (5 bases). CDR3 length: 15 residues. The V end lost 6 bases, the J end lost 3 bases, and 17 bases lay between the germline ends. CDR1 is KGHSH, CDR2 LQKENI, per germline. The CDR3, as DNA: TGTGCCAGCTCCCAACGGGGGGGTGTCGACACTGAAGCTTTCTTT. Protein sequence: CASSQRGGVDTEAFF.

The chain couples TRBV9 to TRBJ2-5, with 10 bases identical to TRBD1. Looked up from germline, CDR1 is SGDLS and CDR2 is YYNGEE. V shed 4 bases, J shed 5 bases, and the junction held 11 bases outside the gene matches. The CDR3 has 16 residues. The chain's CDR3 is CASSPRDRGGGETQYF. CDR3 sequence (DNA): TGTGCCAGCAGCCCCCGGGACAGGGGTGGAGGGGAGACCCAGTACTTC.

V usage is TRBV6-5 and J usage is TRBJ1-1; tentative D call: TRBD1 (5 bases). Trimming left V 4 bases short and J 5 bases short, with 17 bases between. CDR3 size: 15 residues. Germline CDR1 reads MNHEY; CDR2 reads SVGAGI. In DNA form, the CDR3 reads TGTGCCAGCAGTTCGGCTGCGGGGGGAGGGACTGAAGCTTTCTTT. This gives the protein CASSSAAGGGTEAFF.

The chain couples TRBV6-5 to TRBJ2-5; D possibly corresponds to TRBD2 (5 bases). The CDR3 spans 15 residues. CDR1 and CDR2 (germline): MNHEY, SVGAGI. V was clipped by 1 base and J by 0 bases, with 9 bases between them. The CDR3, as DNA: TGTGCCAGCAGTTACTTCACCGGGAACCAAGAGACCCAGTACTTC. Translation gives CASSYFTGNQETQYF.

About this clone itself: The same CDR3 also results from other DNA sequences found in this sample. The chain carries TRBV30 and TRBJ2-3; D might be TRBD2 (6 bases). V was clipped by 0 bases and J by 4 bases, with 8 bases between them. This CDR3 has 13 amino acids. Germline V gene data show CDR1 as GTSNPN and CDR2 as SVGIG (reference sequence). CDR3 DNA sequence: TGTGCCTGGAGTGTCGGGGGAGCAGATACGCAGTATTTT. It specifies CAWSVGGADTQYF.

The CDR3, as DNA: TGCGCCAGCAGCTTGGATGCTAGCGGTTCCCAAGAGACCCAGTACTTC. Translated, it gives CASSLDASGSQETQYF. The gene calls are TRBV5-1 and TRBJ2-5; 7 bases map to TRBD2. V lost 0 bases, J lost 1 base, and 6 bases stayed unmatched. Germline CDR1 and CDR2: SGHRS and YFSETQ. The CDR3 covers 16 residues.

The gene calls are TRBV5-1 and TRBJ2-5; unclear D gene. Trimming removed 1 base at V and 5 bases at J, with 3 bases between. CDR3 length equals 11 residues. The germline V gene has CDR1 SGHRS and CDR2 YFSETQ. The CDR3 region has the DNA TGCGCCAGCAGCTTGTCGGAGACCCAGTACTTC. The encoded protein is CASSLSETQYF.